The 30 T cell receptor beta chains reported below all come from one sample, sequenced in a study of blood T cell repertoires in COVID-19. Profiled with immunoSEQ multiplex PCR; TCRdb holds only in-frame clones, not every one. The sample consists of tens of thousands of clones, about 81% of them appearing once. Sequencing was performed on peripheral blood. These receptors were collected from an older man with acute or convalescent COVID-19.

The gene calls are TRBV14 and TRBJ2-1, with D possibly TRBD1 on 6 matching bases. Deletions cut 0 bases from V and 10 bases from J, with 13 bases between. CDR3 length: 14 amino acids. Per the germline V gene, CDR1 is SGHDN and CDR2 is FVKESK. DNA for the CDR3: TGTGCCAGCAGCCAAGAGCTACGGACAGTGGAGCAGTTCTTC. Amino acid sequence: CASSQELRTVEQFF.

The CDR3 here is CASSPDTRDGYTF. Written as DNA, the CDR3 is TGTGCCAGCAGCCCGGACACCAGGGATGGCTACACCTTC. This rearrangement joins TRBV3-1 (or the pseudogene TRBV3-2) to TRBJ1-2, with D tentatively TRBD1 (5 bases). The germline V gene encodes CDR1 LGHDT and CDR2 YNNKEL (reference sequence). The CDR3 has 13 residues. Trimming pared 4 bases from V and 6 bases from J, leaving 12 bases between.

This clone was detected only a few times. V and J are TRBV5-1 and TRBJ2-7; D call uncertain. From germline, CDR1 is SGHRS and CDR2 YFSETQ. The CDR3 loop spans 15 amino acids. V lost 2 bases, J lost 1 base, and 13 bases lay in between. The CDR3 here is CASSLSATGSYEQYF. The CDR3 DNA reads TGCGCCAGCAGCTTATCGGCCACCGGGTCCTACGAGCAGTACTTC. Filled out from reference TRBV5-1 and TRBJ2-7, the complete variable domain reads KAGVTQTPRYLIKTRGQQVTLSCSPISGHRSVSWYQQTPGQGLQFLFEYFSETQRNKGNFPGRFSGRQFSNSRSEMNVSTLELGDSALYLCASSLSATGSYEQYFGPGTRLTVT.

J is TRBJ2-7 and V is TRBV25-1, with TRBD1 matching over 8 bases. CDR3 length equals 16 residues. CDR1 is MGHDK and CDR2 is SYGVNS in the germline V gene. V trimming: 1 base; J trimming: 4 bases; junction bases outside the gene matches: 9. Here the CDR3 reads CASSEFPGQGAYEQYF. In DNA form, the CDR3 reads TGTGCCAGCAGTGAATTTCCTGGACAGGGAGCGTACGAGCAGTACTTC.

This clone was seen more than once but under ten times. The chain carries TRBV6-1 and TRBJ2-7; D gene unclear. Trimming removed 2 bases from V and 3 bases from J, with 11 bases in between. The CDR3 consists of 14 residues. Germline V gene data show CDR1 as MNHNS and CDR2 as SASEGT. CDR3 sequence: CASSERHPIYEQYF. CDR3 nucleotides: TGTGCCAGCAGTGAAAGACACCCCATCTACGAGCAGTACTTC.

The V gene is TRBV7-6, the J gene TRBJ2-7; TRBD1 matches at 10 bases. The CDR3 consists of 16 residues. V shed 4 bases, J shed 5 bases, and the junction held 11 bases outside the gene matches. Germline CDR1 and CDR2: SGHVS and FNYEAQ. The CDR3 DNA is TGTGCCAGCAGCTCCGACTTCTTGGGGACAGGGGACGAGCAGTACTTC. As protein: CASSSDFLGTGDEQYF.

The chain has TRBV3-1 (or the pseudogene TRBV3-2) and TRBJ2-1; a weak D match, TRBD2 (7 bases). Germline V CDR1 and CDR2: LGHDT, YNNKEL (reference sequence). The CDR3 spans 16 residues. Trimming stripped 4 bases from V and 1 base from J, with 14 bases between. CDR3 coding DNA: TGTGCCAGCAGCCCCCGCGAGGGGGGGTCCTACAATGAGCAGTTCTTC. Translating gives CASSPREGGSYNEQFF.

This clone was seen more than once but under ten times. In DNA, the CDR3 is TGTGCCAGCAGCGTCTACCCGACAGACCTCTATGGCTACACCTTC. The encoded protein is CASSVYPTDLYGYTF. V is TRBV9 and J is TRBJ1-2; TRBD1 is a possible D gene (5 bases). Germline V gene data show CDR1 as SGDLS and CDR2 as YYNGEE. The CDR3 runs to 15 residues. Between the trimmed V and J ends, which lost 2 bases and 4 bases, there was a span of 15 bases.

V usage is TRBV7-2 and J usage is TRBJ1-3; tentatively, D is TRBD1 (5 bases). The V and J ends lost 1 base and 1 base respectively, with 5 bases between them. Germline V gene lookup returns CDR1 SGHTA and CDR2 FQGNSA. This CDR3 has 14 amino acids. CDR3 sequence reads: CASSLDRSGNTIYF. Written as DNA, the CDR3 is TGTGCCAGCAGCTTAGACAGGTCTGGAAACACCATATATTTT.

The V call is TRBV23-1, the J call TRBJ2-2; 11 nucleotides align to TRBD2. TRBV23-1 carries the ORF label, with uncertain function. The ends lost 2 bases at V and 2 bases at J; junction bases unmatched: 10. The CDR3 is 19 residues long. Here the CDR3 DNA reads TGCGCCAGCAGTCAACCGAACCCCCTAGCGGGGGGTAACACCGGGGAGCTGTTTTTT. Its translation is CASSQPNPLAGGNTGELFF.

The chain has TRBV5-6 and TRBJ2-2, with 11 positions matching TRBD1. CDR3 size: 16 residues. Germline V gives CDR1 SGHDT, CDR2 YYEEEE. The V segment lost 4 bases and the J segment 7 bases; nucleotides outside the gene matches: 9. The CDR3 bases are TGTGCCAGCAGCCTATGGGGACAGGGGGTACTCGGGGAGCTGTTTTTT. Encoded protein: CASSLWGQGVLGELFF.

The chain employs TRBV30 and TRBJ1-4, with a possible D match to TRBD1 (6 bases). The V end lost 4 bases, the J end lost 5 bases, and 11 bases lay between the germline ends. The CDR3 runs to 13 residues. Germline-derived CDR1 and CDR2 are GTSNPN and SVGIG (reference sequence). CDR3 DNA sequence: TGTGCCTGGACGGGACATCGGAATGAAAAACTGTTTTTT. Translated, it gives CAWTGHRNEKLFF.

The chain uses TRBV27 and TRBJ1-2, with 7 bases lining up with TRBD1. The germline gives CDR1 MNHEY, CDR2 SMNVEV (reference sequence). With V trimmed by 6 bases and J by 5 bases, 9 bases remained unmatched. The length of the CDR3 is 14 residues. CDR3 sequence (DNA): TGTGCCAGCAGCTCCCTGACAGGGAAGTATGGCTACACCTTC. Its protein is CASSSLTGKYGYTF.

The CDR3 loop is CASSFETGVSNQPQHF. CDR3 nucleotides: TGTGCCAGCAGTTTCGAGACAGGGGTCAGCAATCAGCCCCAGCATTTT. This rearrangement joins TRBV6-6 to TRBJ1-5; TRBD1 agrees at 8 bases. The CDR3 length is 16 residues. Germline V lookup: CDR1 MNHNY, CDR2 SVGAGI (reference sequence). V was clipped by 4 bases and J by 1 base; unmatched bases: 6.

The chain carries TRBV2 and TRBJ1-3, with 9 bases that match TRBD1. The CDR3 has 16 residues. Unmatched junction bases numbered 5, after V lost 4 bases and J lost 1 base. Germline CDR1 reads SNHLY; CDR2 reads FYNNEI. The CDR3 DNA is TGTGCCAGCAGTGCCGGACAGGGGAGATCTGGAAACACCATATATTTT. It encodes CASSAGQGRSGNTIYF.

The genes are TRBV27 and TRBJ2-1; a weak D match, TRBD2 (6 bases). Germline values: CDR1 MNHEY, CDR2 SMNVEV (reference sequence). V lost 5 bases and J lost 11, with 19 bases in between. The CDR3 totals 14 residues. The CDR3 DNA reads as TGTGCCAGCAGTCCTATGGGACTCCGTCTTAAGCAGTTCTTC. Its protein is CASSPMGLRLKQFF.

The V and J genes are TRBV7-2 and TRBJ1-1; D is possibly TRBD1 (6 bases). CDR1 is SGHTA and CDR2 is FQGNSA in the germline V gene. V lost 5 bases, J lost 3 bases, and 10 bases lay in between. CDR3 size: 13 residues. CDR3 sequence reads: CASSATGYTEAFF. In DNA form, the CDR3 reads TGTGCCAGCAGCGCGACAGGATACACTGAAGCTTTCTTT.

This chain uses TRBV5-1 with TRBJ2-7, with D possibly matching TRBD1 (6 bases). Trimming removed 1 base from V and 2 bases from J, with 13 bases in between. Germline V gene data show CDR1 as SGHRS and CDR2 as YFSETQ. The CDR3 covers 15 residues. CDR3 bases: TGCGCCAGCAGCTTGACAACAGGGAAAACCTACGAGCAGTACTTC. It yields the protein CASSLTTGKTYEQYF.

The chain employs TRBV24-1 and TRBJ1-2; D is unclear. V lost 1 base and J 9 bases, leaving 8 bases between the germline ends. Germline V CDR1 and CDR2: KGHDR, SFDVKD. The CDR3 contains 12 residues. The CDR3 DNA reads TGTGCCACCAGTGATTTCGCAGGCCGCTACACCTTC. Its protein is CATSDFAGRYTF.

The chain employs TRBV18 and TRBJ2-6; possible D gene TRBD2, 5 bases. CDR3 length: 16 residues. Trimming removed 1 base from V and 0 bases from J, with 7 bases in between. Germline V gene lookup returns CDR1 KGHSH and CDR2 LQKENI. The CDR3 coding sequence is TGTGCCAGCTCACCACAGCGGAACTCTGGGGCCAACGTCCTGACTTTC. This gives the protein CASSPQRNSGANVLTF.

The chain employs TRBV5-6 and TRBJ2-7, with 11 bases matching TRBD1. The CDR3 has 13 amino acids. With V trimmed by 6 bases and J by 5 bases, 4 bases remained unmatched. Germline V gives CDR1 SGHDT, CDR2 YYEEEE. The DNA of the CDR3 is TGTGCCAGCACCAGGGACAGGGGGGACGAGCAGTACTTC. Its protein is CASTRDRGDEQYF.

The CDR3 bases are TGTGCCAGCAGCTCGGACGGGGTTTATGGCTACACCTTC. It encodes CASSSDGVYGYTF. This rearrangement joins TRBV5-5 to TRBJ1-2; D uncertain. V was shortened by 3 bases and J by 5 bases, with 11 bases between the two germline ends. The CDR3 contains 13 residues. Germline CDR1 reads SGHKS; CDR2 reads YYEKEE (reference sequence).

This clone was counted between two and nine times. This chain joins TRBV10-3 and TRBJ1-6; 7 nucleotides align to TRBD1. Trimming cost V 6 bases and J 5 bases; bases outside gene matches: 4. CDR3 length equals 14 residues. CDR1 is ENHRY and CDR2 is SYGVKD in the germline V gene. This CDR3 reads CAISPGQNNSPLHF. DNA for the CDR3: TGTGCCATCAGCCCGGGACAGAATAATTCACCCCTCCACTTT.

This chain joins TRBV28 and TRBJ1-3; 10 bases map to TRBD1. In germline, CDR1 is MDHEN, CDR2 SYDVKM. The CDR3 contains 14 residues. V shed 6 bases and J 4 bases; nucleotides not matched to a gene: 3. The CDR3 coding sequence is TGTGCCAGCAGGGGACAGGGGAAGGGAAACACCATATATTTT. Encoded protein: CASRGQGKGNTIYF.

This clone has a handful of counts. This sequence joins TRBV27 and TRBJ1-5; 9 bases are a match to TRBD1. V lost 5 bases, J lost 5 bases, and 4 bases stayed unmatched. CDR1 and CDR2 from the germline V gene are MNHEY and SMNVEV (reference sequence). This CDR3 spans 14 amino acids. In nucleotides, the CDR3 is TGTGCCAGCAGTCCAGGACAGGGGTATCAGCCCCAGCATTTT. It codes for CASSPGQGYQPQHF.

This chain joins TRBV7-2 and TRBJ2-1, with a possible D match to TRBD2 (5 bases). V was trimmed by 3 bases and J by 4 bases, leaving 16 bases between them. This CDR3 is built from 16 residues. Germline V gene data show CDR1 as SGHTA and CDR2 as FQGNSA. CDR3 bases: TGTGCCAGCAGCTTTGACCCCGAAAGGAGGTACAATGAGCAGTTCTTC. Residues: CASSFDPERRYNEQFF.

This rearrangement joins TRBV27 to TRBJ1-2; 9 nucleotides match TRBD1. This CDR3 spans 13 amino acids. V trimming: 6 bases; J trimming: 7 bases; junction bases outside the gene matches: 6. Germline lookup yields CDR1 MNHEY and CDR2 SMNVEV (reference sequence). The CDR3 sequence is CASSRQGEFGYTF. Written as DNA, the CDR3 is TGTGCCAGCAGCAGACAGGGGGAGTTTGGCTACACCTTC.

The chain combines TRBV5-5 with TRBJ1-5, with 7 nucleotides matching TRBD1. The CDR3 consists of 16 residues. Germline CDR1 SGHKS, CDR2 YYEKEE (reference sequence). Trimming took 7 bases from V and 1 from J; bases not matched to a gene: 11. The CDR3 region is CASSGQITPSNQPQHF. In DNA form, the CDR3 reads TGTGCCAGCTCGGGACAGATTACTCCAAGCAATCAGCCCCAGCATTTT.

The chain combines TRBV3-1 (or the pseudogene TRBV3-2) with TRBJ2-7; D is perhaps TRBD1 (5 bases). The CDR3 extends over 13 amino acids. CDR1 and CDR2 from the germline V gene are LGHDT and YNNKEL (reference sequence). With 4 bases removed from V and 4 bases from J, the gap between germline ends came to 11 bases. The CDR3, as DNA: TGTGCCAGCAGCCCACAGACAGTTTACGAGCAGTACTTC. This gives the protein CASSPQTVYEQYF.

DNA of the CDR3: TGTGCCAGCAGTTGGGGGGTCACAGATACGCAGTATTTT. Translating gives CASSWGVTDTQYF. The chain is built from TRBV2 and TRBJ2-3; TRBD2 might be the D (6 bases). This CDR3 comprises 13 residues. The germline CDR1 and CDR2 sequences are SNHLY and FYNNEI. Between the trimmed V and J ends, which lost 5 bases and 2 bases, there was a span of 8 bases.